These 7 T cell receptor beta chains were all obtained from the same sample, sequenced in a study of blood T cell repertoires in COVID-19. Sequenced by immunoSEQ multiplex PCR; TCRdb stores in-frame clones only, minus some. The sample lists around 250,000 clones, about 86% occurring once. Specimen: peripheral blood. The receptors stem from a man younger than 35 with active or convalescent COVID-19.

This chain links TRBV2 with TRBJ1-1; a possible D gene is TRBD1 (6 bases). Germline CDR1 and CDR2: SNHLY and FYNNEI. The CDR3 contains 13 residues. The V gene lost 10 bases and the J gene lost 1 base, with 13 bases spanning the gap. CDR3 loop: CATAGQQNTEAFF. CDR3 coding DNA: TGTGCCACAGCCGGACAGCAGAACACTGAAGCTTTCTTT.

The chain couples TRBV19 to TRBJ2-7; D is undetermined. The V end was cut by 0 bases, the J end by 7 bases, with 4 bases between. CDR1 is LNHDA and CDR2 is SQIVND in the germline V gene (reference sequence). The CDR3 consists of 11 residues. CDR3 region: CASSIDGEQYF. For the CDR3, the DNA is TGTGCCAGTAGTATAGACGGGGAGCAGTACTTC.

V is TRBV12-5 and J is TRBJ2-2, with 8 bases matching TRBD2. Germline values: CDR1 LGHNT, CDR2 FRNRAP. The CDR3 has 14 amino acids. Trimming at V came to 8 bases and at J to 7 bases, leaving 9 bases not matched to a gene. This chain's CDR3 is CASCPSGWVGELFF. DNA of the CDR3: TGTGCTAGTTGCCCTAGCGGGTGGGTCGGGGAGCTGTTTTTT.

The chain links TRBV12-2 to TRBJ1-2; the D segment call TRBD1 is taken from the table without a DNA check. TRBV12-2 represents a pseudogene. This CDR3 has 14 residues. This CDR3 reads CASRLVPGKNGYTF. The CDR3 nucleotides read TGTGCAAGTCGCTTAGTACCAGGGAAGAATGGCTACACCTTC.

This chain joins TRBV6-5 and TRBJ1-1; D is unclear. From germline, CDR1 is MNHEY and CDR2 SVGAGI. The CDR3 is 13 residues long. Trimming pared 5 bases from V and 0 bases from J, leaving 7 bases between. CDR3 loop: CASSLSVNTEAFF. CDR3 nucleotides: TGTGCCAGCAGTCTCTCAGTGAACACTGAAGCTTTCTTT.

In this sample, this clone turned up a few times. The DNA for the CDR3 is TGTGCCAGCAGCTTATTCCCCATTCTACGCGGACTGACCTACGAGCAGTACTTC. It codes for CASSLFPILRGLTYEQYF. The rearrangement joins TRBV11-3 to TRBJ2-7; D possibly corresponds to TRBD2 (5 bases). There are 18 residues in the CDR3. V lost 2 bases and J lost 2, with 22 bases in between. Germline CDR1 is SGHNT and CDR2 is YENEEA.

The chain is built from TRBV7-2 and TRBJ2-5; possibly TRBD2 for D (5 bases). The length of the CDR3 is 13 residues. V shed 6 bases and J shed 3 bases, with 11 bases lying between them. Germline V gene data show CDR1 as SGHTA and CDR2 as FQGNSA. The CDR3 region is CASRTFSEETQYF. The CDR3 bases are TGTGCCAGCAGAACGTTTAGCGAAGAGACCCAGTACTTC.